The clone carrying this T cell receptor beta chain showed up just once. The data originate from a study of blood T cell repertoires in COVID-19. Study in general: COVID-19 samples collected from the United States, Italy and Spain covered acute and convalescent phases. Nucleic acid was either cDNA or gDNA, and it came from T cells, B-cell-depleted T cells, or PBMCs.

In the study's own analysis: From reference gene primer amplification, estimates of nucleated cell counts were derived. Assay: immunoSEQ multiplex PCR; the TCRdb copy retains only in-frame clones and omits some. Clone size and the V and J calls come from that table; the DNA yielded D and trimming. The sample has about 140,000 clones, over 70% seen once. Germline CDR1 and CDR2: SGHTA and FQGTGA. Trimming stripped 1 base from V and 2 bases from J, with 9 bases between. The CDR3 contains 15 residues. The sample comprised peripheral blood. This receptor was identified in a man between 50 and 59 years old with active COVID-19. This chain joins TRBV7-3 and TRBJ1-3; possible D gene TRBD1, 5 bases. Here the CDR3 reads CASSLSSGPGNTIYF. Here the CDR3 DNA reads TGTGCCAGCAGCTTAAGTTCAGGGCCTGGAAACACCATATATTTT.